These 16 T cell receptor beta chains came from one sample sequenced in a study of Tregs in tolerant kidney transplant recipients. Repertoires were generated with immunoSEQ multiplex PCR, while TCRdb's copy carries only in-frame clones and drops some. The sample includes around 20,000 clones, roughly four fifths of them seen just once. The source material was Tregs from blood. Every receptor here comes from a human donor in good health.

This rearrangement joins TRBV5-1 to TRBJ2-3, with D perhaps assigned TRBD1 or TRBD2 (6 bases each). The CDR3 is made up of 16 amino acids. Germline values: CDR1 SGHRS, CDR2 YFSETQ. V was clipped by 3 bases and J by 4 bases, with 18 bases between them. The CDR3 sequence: CASSWGALRGADTQYF. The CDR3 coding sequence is TGCGCCAGCAGCTGGGGGGCCCTGCGGGGCGCAGATACGCAGTATTTT.

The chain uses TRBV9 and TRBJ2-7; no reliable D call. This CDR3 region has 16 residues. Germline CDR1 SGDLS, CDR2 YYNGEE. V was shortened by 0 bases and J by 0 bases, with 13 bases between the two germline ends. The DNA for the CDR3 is TGTGCCAGCAGCGTAGAACCAGTTGGGGACTCCTACGAGCAGTACTTC. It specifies CASSVEPVGDSYEQYF. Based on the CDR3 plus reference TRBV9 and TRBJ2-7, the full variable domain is DSGVTQTPKHLITATGQRVTLRCSPRSGDLSVYWYQQSLDQGLQFLIQYYNGEERAKGNILERFSAQQFPDLHSELNLSSLELGDSALYFCASSVEPVGDSYEQYFGPGTRLTVT.

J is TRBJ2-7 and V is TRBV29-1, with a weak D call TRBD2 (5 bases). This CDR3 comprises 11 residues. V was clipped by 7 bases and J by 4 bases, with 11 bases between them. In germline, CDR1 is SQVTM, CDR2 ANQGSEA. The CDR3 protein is CSAVGGYEQYF. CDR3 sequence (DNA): TGCAGCGCCGTTGGAGGATACGAGCAGTACTTC.

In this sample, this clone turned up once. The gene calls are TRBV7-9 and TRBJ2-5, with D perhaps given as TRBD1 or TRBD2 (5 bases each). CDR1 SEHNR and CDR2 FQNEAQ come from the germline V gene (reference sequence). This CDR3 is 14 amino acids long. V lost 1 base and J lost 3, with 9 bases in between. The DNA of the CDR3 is TGTGCCAGCAGCTTAGGAGGGGCTAAAGAGACCCAGTACTTC. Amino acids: CASSLGGAKETQYF. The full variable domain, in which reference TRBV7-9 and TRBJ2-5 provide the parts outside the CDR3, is DTGVSQNPRHKITKRGQNVTFRCDPISEHNRLYWYRQTLGQGPEFLTYFQNEAQLEKSRLLSDRFSAERPKGSFSTLEIQRTEQGDSAMYLCASSLGGAKETQYFGPGTRLLVL.

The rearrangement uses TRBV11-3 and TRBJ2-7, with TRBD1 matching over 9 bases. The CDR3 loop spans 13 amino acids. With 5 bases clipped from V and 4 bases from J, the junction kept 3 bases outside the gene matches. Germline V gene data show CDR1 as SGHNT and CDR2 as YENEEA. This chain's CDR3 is CASSAGTGYEQYF. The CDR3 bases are TGTGCCAGCAGCGCTGGGACAGGGTACGAGCAGTACTTC. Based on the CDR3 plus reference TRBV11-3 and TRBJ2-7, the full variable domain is EAGVVQSPRYKIIEKKQPVAFWCNPISGHNTLYWYLQNLGQGPELLIRYENEEAVDDSQLPKDRFSAERLKGVDSTLKIQPAELGDSAVYLCASSAGTGYEQYFGPGTRLTVT.

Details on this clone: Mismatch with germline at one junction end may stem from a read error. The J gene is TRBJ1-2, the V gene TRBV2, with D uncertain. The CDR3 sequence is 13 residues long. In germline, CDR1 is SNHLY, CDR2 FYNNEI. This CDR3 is CASSADPYYDYTF. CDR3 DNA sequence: TGTGCCAGCAGTGCGGACCCGTACTATGACTACACCTTC.

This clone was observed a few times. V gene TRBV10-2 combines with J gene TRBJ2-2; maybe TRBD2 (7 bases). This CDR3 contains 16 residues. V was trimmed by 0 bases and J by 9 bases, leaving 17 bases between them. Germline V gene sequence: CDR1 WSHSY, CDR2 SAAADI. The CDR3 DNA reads TGCGCCAGCAGTGAGTCGAGCCGGGGGGCCCACCGGGAGCTGTTTTTT. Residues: CASSESSRGAHRELFF.

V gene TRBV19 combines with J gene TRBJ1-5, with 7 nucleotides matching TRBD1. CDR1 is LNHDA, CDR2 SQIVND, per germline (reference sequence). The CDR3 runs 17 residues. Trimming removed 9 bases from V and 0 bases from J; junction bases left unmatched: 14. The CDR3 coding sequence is TGTGCCAGCTCCCGGGACAGACCATCGTATAGCAATCAGCCCCAGCATTTT. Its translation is CASSRDRPSYSNQPQHF.

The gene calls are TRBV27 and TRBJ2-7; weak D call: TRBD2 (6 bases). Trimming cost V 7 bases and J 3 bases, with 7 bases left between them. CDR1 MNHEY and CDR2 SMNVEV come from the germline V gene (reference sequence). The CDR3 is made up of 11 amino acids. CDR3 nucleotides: TGTGCCAGCAAGACTAGCTACGAGCAGTACTTC. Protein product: CASKTSYEQYF.

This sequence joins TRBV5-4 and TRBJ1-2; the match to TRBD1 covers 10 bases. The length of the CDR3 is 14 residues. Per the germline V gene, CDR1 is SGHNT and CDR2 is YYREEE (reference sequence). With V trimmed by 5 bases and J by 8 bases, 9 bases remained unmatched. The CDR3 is CASSLDRGQRGYTF. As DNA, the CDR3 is TGTGCCAGCAGTTTAGACAGGGGGCAACGGGGCTACACCTTC.

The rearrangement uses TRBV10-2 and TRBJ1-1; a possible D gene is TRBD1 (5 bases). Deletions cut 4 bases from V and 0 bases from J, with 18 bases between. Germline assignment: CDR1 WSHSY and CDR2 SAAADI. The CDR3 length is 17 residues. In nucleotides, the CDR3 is TGCGCCAGCAGTGTATTATCTGGTGGGGCCATGAACACTGAAGCTTTCTTT. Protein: CASSVLSGGAMNTEAFF.

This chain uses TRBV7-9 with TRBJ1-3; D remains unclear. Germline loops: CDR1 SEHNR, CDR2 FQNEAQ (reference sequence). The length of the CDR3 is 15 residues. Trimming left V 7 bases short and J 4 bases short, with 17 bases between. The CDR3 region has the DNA TGTGCCAGCAACCCGGGAGCGACTCTCGGAAACACCATATATTTT. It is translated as CASNPGATLGNTIYF. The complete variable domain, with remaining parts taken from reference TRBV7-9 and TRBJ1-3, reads DTGVSQNPRHKITKRGQNVTFRCDPISEHNRLYWYRQTLGQGPEFLTYFQNEAQLEKSRLLSDRFSAERPKGSFSTLEIQRTEQGDSAMYLCASNPGATLGNTIYFGEGSWLTVV.

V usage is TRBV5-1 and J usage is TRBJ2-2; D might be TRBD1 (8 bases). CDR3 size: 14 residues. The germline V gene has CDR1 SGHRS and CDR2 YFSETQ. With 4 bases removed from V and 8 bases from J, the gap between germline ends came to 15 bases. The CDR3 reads CASSPGQGGGELFF. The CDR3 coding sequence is TGCGCCAGCAGCCCCGGACAGGGAGGGGGGGAGCTGTTTTTT.

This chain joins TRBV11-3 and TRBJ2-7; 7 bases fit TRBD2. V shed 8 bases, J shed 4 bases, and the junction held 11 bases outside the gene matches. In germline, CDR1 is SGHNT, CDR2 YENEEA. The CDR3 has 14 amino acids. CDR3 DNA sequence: TGTGCCAGCTGCACTAGCGCCCTGTTGTACGAGCAGTACTTC. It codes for CASCTSALLYEQYF.

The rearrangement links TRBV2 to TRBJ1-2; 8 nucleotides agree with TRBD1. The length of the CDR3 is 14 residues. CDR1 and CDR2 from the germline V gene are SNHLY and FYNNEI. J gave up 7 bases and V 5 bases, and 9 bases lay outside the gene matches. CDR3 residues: CASSIQGAWGGYTF. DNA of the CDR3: TGTGCCAGCAGTATTCAGGGGGCTTGGGGTGGCTACACCTTC.

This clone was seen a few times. The CDR3 reads CASSFMNTEAFF. DNA of the CDR3: TGTGCCAGTAGCTTTATGAACACTGAAGCTTTCTTT. This rearrangement joins TRBV19 to TRBJ1-1; D call uncertain. Per the germline V gene, CDR1 is LNHDA and CDR2 is SQIVND (reference sequence). The CDR3 totals 12 residues. Trimming cost V 6 bases and J 0 bases, with 5 bases left between them.